The rows below give T cell receptor beta chains drawn from one sample of a study of human T cells and chemical hapten exposure. Using its own MiXCR run on the RACE reads, TCRdb lists one record per CDR3 protein. The table has approximately 370,000 distinct CDR3 sequences, over 5% seen once. The material was whole blood, obtained in connection with sensitization to the hapten diphenylcyclopropenone (DPC). Receptor source: a woman aged 18 to 35 with alopecia areata. Some clones in this sample may be carry-over from other donors' samples. CDR3s include the opening cysteine and the closing phenylalanine or tryptophan. A D gene is named only where the DNA matches it firmly. Size is omitted from some rows. Given values are once, few, many or a class for expanded clones.

CDR3 DNA | CDR3 protein | J gene | V gene | D gene | clone size
TGCAGCGTTGGAGGGACAGCGGGATACAATGAGCAGTTCTTC | CSVGGTAGYNEQFF | TRBJ2-1 | TRBV29-1 | NA | many
TGCGCCAGCAGCTCCCTTAGAGGAACCGGGGAGCTGTTTTTT | CASSSLRGTGELFF | TRBJ2-2 | TRBV5-1 | NA | NA
TGTGCCAGCAGTTCCCTGGGGGTGCCCGACTCCCACTACGAGCAGTACTTC | CASSSLGVPDSHYEQYF | TRBJ2-7 | TRBV7-2 | NA | few
TGTGCCAGCAGCGTTTATGTCAGGTCCCCACTAGCGGGGGTGGTCTCTGGGGCCAACGTCCTGACTTTC | CASSVYVRSPLAGVVSGANVLTF | TRBJ2-6 | TRBV9 | TRBD2 | many
TGTGCCAGCAGTTCGGGGGCAGGTGGCTACACCTTC | CASSSGAGGYTF | TRBJ1-2 | TRBV28 | NA | NA
TGTGCCAGCAGCCCTGTGACAGGTCTTAGCTCCTACGAGCAGTACTTC | CASSPVTGLSSYEQYF | TRBJ2-7 | TRBV7-9 | NA | many
TGCGCCAGCAGCCGAGACTACACAGGGATGGCCAAAAACATTCAGTACTTC | CASSRDYTGMAKNIQYF | TRBJ2-4 | TRBV4-3 | NA | many
TGTGCCATCAGTGACCAGACAGGGGTTGAAAACATTCAGTACTTC | CAISDQTGVENIQYF | TRBJ2-4 | TRBV10-3 | TRBD1 | NA
TGCAGCGGAAAGGGACGCGCGGGCACCGGGGAGCTGTTTTTT | CSGKGRAGTGELFF | TRBJ2-2 | TRBV29-1 | NA | few
TGTGCCAGCAGCCTGACTGGACAGGGAACAGATACGCAGTATTTT | CASSLTGQGTDTQYF | TRBJ2-3 | TRBV7-2 | TRBD1 | many
TGCAGCGTTGAAGATTCCACTACACGAGGTGGACGGCAGTACTTC | CSVEDSTTRGGRQYF | TRBJ2-7 | TRBV29-1 | NA | many
TGTGCCAGCAGCCAAACGAACCGACAGAACACTGAAGCTTTCTTT | CASSQTNRQNTEAFF | TRBJ1-1 | TRBV3-1 | NA | few
TGTGCCAGCAGTCCCCCTGTGCGGGGAAACACAGATACGCAGTATTTT | CASSPPVRGNTDTQYF | TRBJ2-3 | TRBV6-7 | NA | NA
TGCAGCGTTGGACAGGGGGCTAGCAATCAGCCCCAGCATTTT | CSVGQGASNQPQHF | TRBJ1-5 | TRBV29-1 | TRBD1 | many
TGTGCCAGCAGCGAACAGCGGTCCATTCAGTACTTC | CASSEQRSIQYF | TRBJ2-4 | TRBV11-2 | NA | few
TGTGCCAGCAGTGAAGACTCCCAGGGGGATTACAGGGGTCAGCCCCAGCATTTT | CASSEDSQGDYRGQPQHF | TRBJ1-5 | TRBV2 | TRBD1 | few
TGTGCCAGCAGTTCCGCAGAGCTTTGGTCACCCCTCCACTTT | CASSSAELWSPLHF | TRBJ1-6 | TRBV12-3/TRBV12-4 | NA | NA
TGTGCCAGCAGTTTTCTTCAGGGGCAAGGTAGTGAGACCCAGTACTTC | CASSFLQGQGSETQYF | TRBJ2-5 | TRBV12-3/TRBV12-4 | NA | NA
TGTGCCAGCAGCCCAAGACGGAGGGGACTCCTCATGAACACTGAAGCTTTCTTT | CASSPRRRGLLMNTEAFF | TRBJ1-1 | TRBV7-8 | NA | NA
TGTGCCAGCAGCGTCACCCCGAAACTAGCGGGGGGTTTTGAGACCCAGTACTTC | CASSVTPKLAGGFETQYF | TRBJ2-5 | TRBV7-3 | TRBD2 | NA
TGCGCCAGCAGCCTCCTGGAGACGGCCCTGGGCACTGGGAATGAGCAGTTCTTC | CASSLLETALGTGNEQFF | TRBJ2-1 | TRBV5-1 | NA | few
TGTGCCAGCAGTTACTCTCCTACTATTAATCAGCCCCAGCATTTT | CASSYSPTINQPQHF | TRBJ1-5 | TRBV6-2/TRBV6-3 | NA | few
TGCAGTGCTAGGGGACAGGGGGCTCAGCCCCAGCATTTT | CSARGQGAQPQHF | TRBJ1-5 | TRBV20-1 | TRBD1 | few
TGTGCCAGCAGCCAAGAAGGACAGGGGTCCTATGGCTACACCTTC | CASSQEGQGSYGYTF | TRBJ1-2 | TRBV4-2 | TRBD1 | many
TGTGCCATCGGACCGACAGGACCCTCTGGGGCCAACGTCCTGACTTTC | CAIGPTGPSGANVLTF | TRBJ2-6 | TRBV10-3 | NA | many
TGTGCCAGCAGCCAACGGACTAGGAGCACAGATACGCAGTATTTT | CASSQRTRSTDTQYF | TRBJ2-3 | TRBV3-1 | TRBD2 | NA